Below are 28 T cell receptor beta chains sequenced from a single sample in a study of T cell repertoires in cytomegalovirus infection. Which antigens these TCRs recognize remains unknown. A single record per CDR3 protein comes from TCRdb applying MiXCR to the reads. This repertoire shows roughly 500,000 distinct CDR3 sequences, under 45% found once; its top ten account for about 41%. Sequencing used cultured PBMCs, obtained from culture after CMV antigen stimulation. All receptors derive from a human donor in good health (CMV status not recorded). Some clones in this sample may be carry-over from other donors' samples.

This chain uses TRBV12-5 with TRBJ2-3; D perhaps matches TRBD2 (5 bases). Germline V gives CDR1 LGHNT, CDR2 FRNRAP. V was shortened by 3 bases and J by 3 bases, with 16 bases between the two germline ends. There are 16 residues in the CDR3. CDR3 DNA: TGTGCTAGTGGTTTCCTCACTAGTCGCCCTACAGATACGCAGTATTTT. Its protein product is CASGFLTSRPTDTQYF.

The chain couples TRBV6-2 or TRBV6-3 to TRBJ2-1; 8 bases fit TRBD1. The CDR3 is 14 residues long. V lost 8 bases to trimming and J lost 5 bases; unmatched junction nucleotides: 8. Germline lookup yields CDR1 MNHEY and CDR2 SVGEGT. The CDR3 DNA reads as TGTGCCAGCGAGTCACAGGGGGGAAACAATGAGCAGTTCTTC. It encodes CASESQGGNNEQFF.

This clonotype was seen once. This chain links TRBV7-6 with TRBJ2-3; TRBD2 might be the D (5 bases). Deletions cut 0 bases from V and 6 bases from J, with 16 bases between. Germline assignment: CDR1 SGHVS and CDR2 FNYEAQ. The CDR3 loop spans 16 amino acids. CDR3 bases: TGTGCCAGCAGCTTAGCGCGGAATGGACCGGGGGATACGCAGTATTTT. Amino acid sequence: CASSLARNGPGDTQYF.

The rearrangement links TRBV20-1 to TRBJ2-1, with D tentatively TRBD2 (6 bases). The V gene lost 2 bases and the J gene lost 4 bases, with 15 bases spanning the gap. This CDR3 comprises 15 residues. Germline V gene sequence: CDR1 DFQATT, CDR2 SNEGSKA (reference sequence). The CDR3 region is CSARHFSGRYNEQFF. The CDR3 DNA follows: TGCAGTGCTAGACACTTTAGCGGCCGGTACAATGAGCAGTTCTTC.

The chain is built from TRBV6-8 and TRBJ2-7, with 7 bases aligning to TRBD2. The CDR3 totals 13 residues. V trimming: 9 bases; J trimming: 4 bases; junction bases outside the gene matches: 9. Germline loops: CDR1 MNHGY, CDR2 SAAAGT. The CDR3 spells CASKTSLPYEQYF. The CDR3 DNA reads TGTGCCAGTAAGACTAGCCTACCTTACGAGCAGTACTTC.

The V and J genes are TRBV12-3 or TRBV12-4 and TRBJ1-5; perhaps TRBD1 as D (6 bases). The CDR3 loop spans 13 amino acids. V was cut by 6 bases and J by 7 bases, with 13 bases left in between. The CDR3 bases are TGTGCCAGCAGGCACAGGGCAGGGCAGCCCCAGCATTTT. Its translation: CASRHRAGQPQHF.

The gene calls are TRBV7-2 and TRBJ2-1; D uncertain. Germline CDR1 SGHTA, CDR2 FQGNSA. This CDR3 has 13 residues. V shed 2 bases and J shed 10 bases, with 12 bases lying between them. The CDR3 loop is CASSLSPGVEQFF. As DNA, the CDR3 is TGTGCCAGCAGCTTAAGTCCTGGGGTCGAGCAGTTCTTC. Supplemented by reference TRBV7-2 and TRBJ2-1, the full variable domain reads GAGVSQSPSNKVTEKGKDVELRCDPISGHTALYWYRQSLGQGLEFLIYFQGNSAPDKSGLPSDRFSAERTGGSVSTLTIQRTQQEDSAVYLCASSLSPGVEQFFGPGTRLTVL.

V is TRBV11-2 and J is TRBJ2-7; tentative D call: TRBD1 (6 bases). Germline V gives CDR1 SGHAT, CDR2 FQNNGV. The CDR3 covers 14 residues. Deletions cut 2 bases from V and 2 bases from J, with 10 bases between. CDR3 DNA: TGTGCCAGCAGCTTAAAGGACAGTACCTACGAGCAGTACTTC. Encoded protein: CASSLKDSTYEQYF.

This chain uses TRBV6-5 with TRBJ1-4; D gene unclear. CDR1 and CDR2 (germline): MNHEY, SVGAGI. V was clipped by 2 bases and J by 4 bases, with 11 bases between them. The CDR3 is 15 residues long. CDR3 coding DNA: TGTGCCAGCAGTTACAGAAGGGAACTTAATGAAAAACTGTTTTTT. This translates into CASSYRRELNEKLFF.

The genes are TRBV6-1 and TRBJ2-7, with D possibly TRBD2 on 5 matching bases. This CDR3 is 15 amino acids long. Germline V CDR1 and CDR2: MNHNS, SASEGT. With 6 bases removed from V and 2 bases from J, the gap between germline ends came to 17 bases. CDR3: CASSLLRGLTYEQYF. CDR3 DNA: TGTGCCAGCAGCCTTTTGAGAGGGTTGACCTACGAGCAGTACTTC.

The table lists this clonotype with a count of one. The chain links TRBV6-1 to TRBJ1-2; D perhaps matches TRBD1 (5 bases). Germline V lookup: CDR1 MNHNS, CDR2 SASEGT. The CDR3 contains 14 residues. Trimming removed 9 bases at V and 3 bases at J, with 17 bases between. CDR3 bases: TGTGCCAGTCTGCTAAGACAGACTTACTATGGCTACACCTTC. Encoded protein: CASLLRQTYYGYTF.

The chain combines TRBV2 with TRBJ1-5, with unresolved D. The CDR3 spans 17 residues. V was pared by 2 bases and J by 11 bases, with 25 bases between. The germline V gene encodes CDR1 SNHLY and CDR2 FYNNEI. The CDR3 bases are TGTGCCAGCAGTGAACTAGATTATCGGCGATGGCCTTTGACCCAGCATTTT. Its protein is CASSELDYRRWPLTQHF.

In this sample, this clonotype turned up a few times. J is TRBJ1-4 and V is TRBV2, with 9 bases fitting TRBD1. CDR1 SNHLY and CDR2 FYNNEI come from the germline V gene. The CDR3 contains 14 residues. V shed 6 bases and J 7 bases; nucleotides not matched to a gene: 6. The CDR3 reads CASSGQGPGEKLFF. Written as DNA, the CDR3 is TGTGCCAGCAGCGGACAGGGGCCTGGTGAAAAACTGTTTTTT.

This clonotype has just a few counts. CDR3 protein: CASSLMSSSGNTIYF. The CDR3 coding sequence is TGTGCCAGCAGCTTAATGTCGTCCTCTGGAAACACCATATATTTT. This chain uses TRBV7-2 with TRBJ1-3; D ambiguous. The germline V gene encodes CDR1 SGHTA and CDR2 FQGNSA. V was pared by 2 bases and J by 0 bases, with 8 bases between. This CDR3 is 15 amino acids long. The entire variable domain, with the rest obtained from reference TRBV7-2 and TRBJ1-3, is as follows: GAGVSQSPSNKVTEKGKDVELRCDPISGHTALYWYRQSLGQGLEFLIYFQGNSAPDKSGLPSDRFSAERTGGSVSTLTIQRTQQEDSAVYLCASSLMSSSGNTIYFGEGSWLTVV.

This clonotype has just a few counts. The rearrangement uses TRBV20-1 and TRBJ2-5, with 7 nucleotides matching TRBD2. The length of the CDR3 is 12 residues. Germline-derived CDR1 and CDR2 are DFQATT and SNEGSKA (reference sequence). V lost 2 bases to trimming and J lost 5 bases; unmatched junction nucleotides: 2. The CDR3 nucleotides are TGCAGTGCTAGACGCGGGGGTGAGACCCAGTACTTC. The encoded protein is CSARRGGETQYF.

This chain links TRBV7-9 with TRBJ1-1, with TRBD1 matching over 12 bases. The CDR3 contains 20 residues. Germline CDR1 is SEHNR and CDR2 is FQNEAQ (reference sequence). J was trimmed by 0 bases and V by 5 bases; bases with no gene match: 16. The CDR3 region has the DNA TGTGCCAGCAGCCATCCGGGACAGGGGGCTCCGTTTAGTCTGAACACTGAAGCTTTCTTT. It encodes CASSHPGQGAPFSLNTEAFF.

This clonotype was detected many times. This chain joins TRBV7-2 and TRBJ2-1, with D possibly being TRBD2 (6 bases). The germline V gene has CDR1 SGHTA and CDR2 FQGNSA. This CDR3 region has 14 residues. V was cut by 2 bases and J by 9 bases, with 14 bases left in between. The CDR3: CASSLLSTGVEQFF. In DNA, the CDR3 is TGTGCCAGCAGCTTACTAAGCACGGGGGTTGAGCAGTTCTTC.

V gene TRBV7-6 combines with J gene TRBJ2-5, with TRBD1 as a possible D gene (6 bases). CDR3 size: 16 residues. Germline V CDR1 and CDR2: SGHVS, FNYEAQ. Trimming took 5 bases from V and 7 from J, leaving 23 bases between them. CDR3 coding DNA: TGTGCCAGCAGCCTCCCGTACAGGGCCAAAGTGGGGACCCAGTACTTC. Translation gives CASSLPYRAKVGTQYF.

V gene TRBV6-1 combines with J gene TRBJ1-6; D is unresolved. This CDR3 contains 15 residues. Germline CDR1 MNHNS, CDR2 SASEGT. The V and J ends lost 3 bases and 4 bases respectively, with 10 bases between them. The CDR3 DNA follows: TGTGCCAGCAGTGAGCATCCGGCTTATAATTCACCCCTCCACTTT. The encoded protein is CASSEHPAYNSPLHF.

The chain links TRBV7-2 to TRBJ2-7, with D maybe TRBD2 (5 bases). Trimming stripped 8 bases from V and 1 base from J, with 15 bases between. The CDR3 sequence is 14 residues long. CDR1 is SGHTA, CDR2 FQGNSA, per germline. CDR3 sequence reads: CASGTLLESYEQYF. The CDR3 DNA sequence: TGTGCCAGCGGCACCCTACTAGAGTCCTACGAGCAGTACTTC. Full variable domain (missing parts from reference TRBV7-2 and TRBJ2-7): GAGVSQSPSNKVTEKGKDVELRCDPISGHTALYWYRQSLGQGLEFLIYFQGNSAPDKSGLPSDRFSAERTGGSVSTLTIQRTQQEDSAVYLCASGTLLESYEQYFGPGTRLTVT.

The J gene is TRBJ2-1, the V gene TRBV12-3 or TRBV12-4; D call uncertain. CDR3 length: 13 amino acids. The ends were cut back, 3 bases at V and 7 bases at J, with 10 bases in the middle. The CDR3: CASSFGRSNEQFF. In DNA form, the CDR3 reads TGTGCCAGCAGTTTTGGCCGGTCGAATGAGCAGTTCTTC.

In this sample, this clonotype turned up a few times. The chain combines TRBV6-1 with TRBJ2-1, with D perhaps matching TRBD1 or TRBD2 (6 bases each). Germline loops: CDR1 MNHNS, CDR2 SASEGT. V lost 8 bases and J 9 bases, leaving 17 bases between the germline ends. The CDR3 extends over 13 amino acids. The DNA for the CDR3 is TGTGCCAGCGCAAGTGGGGGGCTGAGTGAGCAGTTCTTC. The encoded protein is CASASGGLSEQFF.

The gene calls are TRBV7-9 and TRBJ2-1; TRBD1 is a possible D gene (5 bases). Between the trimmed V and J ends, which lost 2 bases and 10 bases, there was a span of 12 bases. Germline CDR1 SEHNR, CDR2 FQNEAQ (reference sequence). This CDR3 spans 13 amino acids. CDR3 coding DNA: TGTGCCAGCAGCTTAAATCAAGGGGTCGAGCAGTTCTTC. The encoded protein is CASSLNQGVEQFF.

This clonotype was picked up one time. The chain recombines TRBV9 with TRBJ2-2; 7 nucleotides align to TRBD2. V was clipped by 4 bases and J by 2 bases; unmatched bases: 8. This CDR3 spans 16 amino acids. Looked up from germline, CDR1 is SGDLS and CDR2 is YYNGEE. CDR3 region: CASSPGGVLNTGELFF. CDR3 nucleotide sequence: TGTGCCAGCAGCCCGGGGGGAGTCCTTAACACCGGGGAGCTGTTTTTT.

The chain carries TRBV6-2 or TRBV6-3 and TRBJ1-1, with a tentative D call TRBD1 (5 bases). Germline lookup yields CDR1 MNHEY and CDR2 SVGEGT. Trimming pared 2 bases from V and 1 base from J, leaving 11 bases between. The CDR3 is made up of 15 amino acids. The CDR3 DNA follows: TGTGCCAGCAGTTACCGTGTGACAGAGAACACTGAAGCTTTCTTT. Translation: CASSYRVTENTEAFF.

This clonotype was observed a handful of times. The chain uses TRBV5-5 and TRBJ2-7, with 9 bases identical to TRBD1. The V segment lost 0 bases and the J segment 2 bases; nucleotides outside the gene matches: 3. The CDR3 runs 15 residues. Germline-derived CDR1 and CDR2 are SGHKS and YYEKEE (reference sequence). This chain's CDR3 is CASSLGTGVTYEQYF. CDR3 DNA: TGTGCCAGCAGCTTGGGGACAGGGGTCACCTACGAGCAGTACTTC.

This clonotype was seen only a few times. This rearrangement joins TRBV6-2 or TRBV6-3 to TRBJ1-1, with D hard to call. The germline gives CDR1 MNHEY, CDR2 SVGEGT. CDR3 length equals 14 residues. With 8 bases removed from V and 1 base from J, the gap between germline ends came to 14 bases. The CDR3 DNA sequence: TGTGCCAGCCAACGACGAGGCGGGAACACTGAAGCTTTCTTT. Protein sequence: CASQRRGGNTEAFF.

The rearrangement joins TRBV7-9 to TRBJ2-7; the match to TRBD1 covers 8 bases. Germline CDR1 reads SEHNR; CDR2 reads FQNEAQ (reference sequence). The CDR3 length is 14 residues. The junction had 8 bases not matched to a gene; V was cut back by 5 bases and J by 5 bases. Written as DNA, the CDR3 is TGTGCCAGCAGCACTCGACAGGGGAAGAACGAGCAGTACTTC. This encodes CASSTRQGKNEQYF.